Below, 32 T cell receptor beta chains from the same sample are listed, as sequenced in a study of PD-1 blockade in classical Hodgkin lymphoma. Profiling relied on immunoSEQ multiplex PCR, and the TCRdb table lists in-frame clones only, not all of them. The sample comprises around 60,000 clones, about 90% of which are singletons, and 10% rests with the top ten. Time point noted: cycle 4 day 1 (C4D1), after five to seven weeks of nivolumab. Each patient's relapse followed autologous stem cell transplantation, and brentuximab vedotin exposure varied. Sequencing was performed on peripheral blood mononuclear cells (PBMCs), taken before the fourth cycle of nivolumab. Receptors were obtained from a human donor with classical Hodgkin lymphoma.

V is TRBV6-5 and J is TRBJ2-2; tentatively, D is TRBD1 (6 bases). The CDR3 spans 15 residues. V lost 5 bases and J lost 6, with 16 bases in between. CDR1 and CDR2 (germline): MNHEY, SVGAGI. This CDR3 reads CASSTLTGRSGELFF. The CDR3 bases are TGTGCCAGCAGTACCCTGACAGGTCGGTCCGGGGAGCTGTTTTTT.

V gene TRBV7-3 combines with J gene TRBJ2-5, with TRBD1 identical over 8 bases. There are 14 residues in the CDR3. Germline V gene data show CDR1 as SGHTA and CDR2 as FQGTGA. J was trimmed by 2 bases and V by 4 bases; bases with no gene match: 3. The CDR3 region has the DNA TGTGCCAGCAGCTCCCAGGGGGCTCAAGAGACCCAGTACTTC. Encoded protein: CASSSQGAQETQYF.

The chain links TRBV7-9 to TRBJ1-2; D gene unclear. Germline V gene lookup returns CDR1 SEHNR and CDR2 FQNEAQ (reference sequence). V lost 0 bases, J lost 0 bases, and 8 bases lay in between. The CDR3 totals 15 residues. CDR3 sequence reads: CASSLAWEPNYGYTF. CDR3 sequence (DNA): TGTGCCAGCAGCTTAGCATGGGAGCCTAACTATGGCTACACCTTC.

The CDR3 region has the DNA TGCGCCAGCAGCTCCGGGGGAGTTGAGGGAAACACCATATATTTT. It yields the protein CASSSGGVEGNTIYF. The chain has TRBV5-1 and TRBJ1-3, with a weak D call TRBD1 (5 bases). The V end lost 3 bases, the J end lost 4 bases, and 14 bases lay between the germline ends. This CDR3 spans 15 amino acids. The germline gives CDR1 SGHRS, CDR2 YFSETQ.

J is TRBJ2-3 and V is TRBV7-7; D gene uncertain. The V end lost 11 bases, the J end lost 1 base, and 16 bases lay between the germline ends. CDR3 length: 14 amino acids. Looked up from germline, CDR1 is SSHAT and CDR2 is FNYEAQ (reference sequence). This CDR3 reads CASARAAGTDTQYF. Written as DNA, the CDR3 is TGTGCCTCAGCTCGGGCGGCCGGCACAGATACGCAGTATTTT. Drawing the rest from reference TRBV7-7 and TRBJ2-3, the complete variable domain is GAGVSQSPRYKVTKRGQDVTLRCDPISSHATLYWYQQALGQGPEFLTYFNYEAQPDKSGLPSDRFSAERPEGSISTLTIQRTEQRDSAMYRCASARAAGTDTQYFGPGTRLTVL.

The chain employs TRBV6-6 and TRBJ1-1, with D uncertain. V was cut by 2 bases and J by 1 base, with 2 bases left in between. The V gene's germline CDR1 is MNHNY and CDR2 SVGAGI (reference sequence). This CDR3 is built from 12 residues. For the CDR3, the DNA is TGTGCCAGCAGTTACCCGAACACTGAAGCTTTCTTT. Translated: CASSYPNTEAFF.

This clone was picked up one time. The chain couples TRBV7-9 to TRBJ1-4, with D perhaps TRBD1 (6 bases). CDR3 length: 16 residues. Germline V gene sequence: CDR1 SEHNR, CDR2 FQNEAQ (reference sequence). V lost 5 bases and J lost 8, with 21 bases in between. CDR3 residues: CASSQVSGEGREKLFF. Here the CDR3 DNA reads TGTGCCAGCAGCCAAGTCTCAGGGGAGGGTCGGGAAAAACTGTTTTTT.

The V call is TRBV18, the J call TRBJ2-5; 7 bases map to TRBD2. Germline V CDR1 and CDR2: KGHSH, LQKENI. V trimming: 3 bases; J trimming: 3 bases; junction bases outside the gene matches: 4. The CDR3 has 14 amino acids. CDR3 coding DNA: TGTGCCAGCTCACCGGGACTAACGAAAGAGACCCAGTACTTC. This gives the protein CASSPGLTKETQYF.

This clone occurred once. The rearrangement joins TRBV6-1 to TRBJ1-1; D unresolved. Germline-derived CDR1 and CDR2 are MNHNS and SASEGT. The length of the CDR3 is 15 residues. Trimming took 5 bases from V and 1 from J, leaving 14 bases between them. As DNA, the CDR3 is TGTGCCAGCAGTATATACATTAGTAAGAACACTGAAGCTTTCTTT. Translation: CASSIYISKNTEAFF.

The chain is built from TRBV7-8 and TRBJ1-5, with D unclear. Trimming removed 5 bases from V and 4 bases from J, with 15 bases in between. This CDR3 spans 15 amino acids. Germline V gives CDR1 SGHVS, CDR2 FQNEAQ. This CDR3 reads CASSPPGSLNQPQHF. In DNA form, the CDR3 reads TGTGCCAGCAGCCCGCCAGGCAGTCTTAATCAGCCCCAGCATTTT.

J is TRBJ1-4 and V is TRBV9; no reliable D call. Deletions cut 0 bases from V and 2 bases from J, with 8 bases between. The germline V gene has CDR1 SGDLS and CDR2 YYNGEE. The CDR3 loop spans 15 amino acids. In DNA, the CDR3 is TGTGCCAGCAGCGTAGGCGGGGATACTAATGAAAAACTGTTTTTT. Its translation is CASSVGGDTNEKLFF.

This sequence joins TRBV6-6 and TRBJ1-1; TRBD1 agrees at 7 bases. CDR3 length: 14 amino acids. In germline, CDR1 is MNHNY, CDR2 SVGAGI (reference sequence). V was clipped by 5 bases and J by 11 bases; unmatched bases: 14. CDR3 nucleotide sequence: TGTGCCAGCAGTACTGGGGACAGTTCGGGGCCCGCTTTCTTT. Translation gives CASSTGDSSGPAFF.

The V gene is TRBV19, the J gene TRBJ2-7; D unresolved. Per the germline V gene, CDR1 is LNHDA and CDR2 is SQIVND (reference sequence). Trimming stripped 8 bases from V and 3 bases from J, with 20 bases between. The CDR3 loop spans 15 amino acids. Written as DNA, the CDR3 is TGTGCCAGTCGGCGTTTAGGGTTGGATGTCTACGAGCAGTACTTC. Its translation: CASRRLGLDVYEQYF.

This rearrangement joins TRBV2 to TRBJ1-1; possibly TRBD1 for D (5 bases). The germline V gene has CDR1 SNHLY and CDR2 FYNNEI. The length of the CDR3 is 14 residues. Trimming removed 2 bases at V and 1 base at J, with 8 bases between. In DNA, the CDR3 is TGTGCCAGCAGTGAAACAGGAAAGAACACTGAAGCTTTCTTT. It specifies CASSETGKNTEAFF. Full variable domain (rest looked up from reference TRBV2 and TRBJ1-1): EPEVTQTPSHQVTQMGQEVILRCVPISNHLYFYWYRQILGQKVEFLVSFYNNEISEKSEIFDDQFSVERPDGSNFTLKIRSTKLEDSAMYFCASSETGKNTEAFFGQGTRLTVV.

The chain employs TRBV4-1 and TRBJ2-7, with TRBD1 matching over 7 bases. CDR3 length: 13 residues. V lost 3 bases, J lost 6 bases, and 5 bases stayed unmatched. Germline CDR1 is MGHRA and CDR2 is YSYEKL. CDR3 nucleotides: TGCGCCAGCAGCCACCCGACAGGGTTCGAGCAGTACTTC. It codes for CASSHPTGFEQYF.

This clone occurred once. The chain combines TRBV2 with TRBJ2-7, with TRBD1 identical over 9 bases. The germline CDR1 and CDR2 sequences are SNHLY and FYNNEI. This CDR3 contains 15 residues. Trimming removed 6 bases from V and 4 bases from J; junction bases left unmatched: 10. The CDR3 loop reads CASSPILTGGYEQYF. The CDR3 DNA reads as TGTGCCAGCAGCCCCATTTTGACAGGGGGATACGAGCAGTACTTC.

This chain uses TRBV6-5 with TRBJ2-7; D remains unclear. Germline lookup yields CDR1 MNHEY and CDR2 SVGAGI. With 5 bases removed from V and 0 bases from J, the gap between germline ends came to 14 bases. This CDR3 has 15 amino acids. In nucleotides, the CDR3 is TGTGCCAGCAGTGGGTGGGGTCGAAGCTCCTACGAGCAGTACTTC. Translation: CASSGWGRSSYEQYF.

The J gene is TRBJ2-3, the V gene TRBV30; TRBD1 aligns across 7 bases. J gave up 9 bases and V 1 base, and 7 bases lay outside the gene matches. Germline-derived CDR1 and CDR2 are GTSNPN and SVGIG (reference sequence). The CDR3 has 13 amino acids. The CDR3 loop is CAWSALAGGTQYF. The CDR3 region has the DNA TGTGCCTGGAGTGCCTTGGCAGGGGGAACGCAGTATTTT.

The chain links TRBV7-9 to TRBJ2-3; maybe TRBD2 (7 bases). CDR3 length equals 16 residues. The germline gives CDR1 SEHNR, CDR2 FQNEAQ (reference sequence). The ends were cut back, 2 bases at V and 7 bases at J, with 19 bases in the middle. This CDR3 reads CASSLTARGGGHTQYF. The CDR3 region has the DNA TGTGCCAGCAGCTTAACCGCGCGGGGAGGGGGGCATACGCAGTATTTT.

This chain joins TRBV5-5 and TRBJ2-3; 7 nucleotides align to TRBD1. The CDR3 has 12 residues. Germline trimming cut 2 bases from V and 11 bases from J; bases unmatched to any gene: 5. Germline V gene lookup returns CDR1 SGHKS and CDR2 YYEKEE (reference sequence). CDR3 coding DNA: TGTGCCAGCAGCTTCGACAGGGTGGGGCAGTATTTT. It codes for CASSFDRVGQYF.

This rearrangement joins TRBV6-1 to TRBJ2-2, with D tentatively TRBD1 or TRBD2 (6 bases each). Germline CDR1 is MNHNS and CDR2 is SASEGT. The CDR3 loop spans 15 amino acids. V was pared by 11 bases and J by 1 base, with 17 bases between. The CDR3 reads CAGGRGLQNTGELFF. DNA for the CDR3: TGTGCCGGGGGCCGGGGGCTCCAGAACACCGGGGAGCTGTTTTTT.

The rearrangement joins TRBV7-9 to TRBJ1-6, with a possible D match to TRBD1 (5 bases). CDR3 size: 16 residues. The germline V gene has CDR1 SEHNR and CDR2 FQNEAQ (reference sequence). V lost 4 bases to trimming and J lost 7 bases, with 17 bases between them. CDR3 in DNA: TGTGCCAGCAGCTCCAGGGAAGGAGGGCTCAATTCACCCCTCCACTTT. Amino acid sequence: CASSSREGGLNSPLHF.

The rearrangement links TRBV18 to TRBJ2-1, with 12 nucleotides matching TRBD2. The germline V gene has CDR1 KGHSH and CDR2 LQKENI. This CDR3 has 16 residues. V lost 1 base, J lost 5 bases, and 3 bases stayed unmatched. Here the CDR3 reads CASSPRLAGENNEQFF. The DNA for the CDR3 is TGTGCCAGCTCACCACGACTAGCGGGGGAGAACAATGAGCAGTTCTTC.

The CDR3 DNA is TGTGCCAGCAGTTACTCGTGCGCGGATGAGCAGTTCTTC. Amino acids: CASSYSCADEQFF. The V gene is TRBV6-5, the J gene TRBJ2-1; D unresolved. Germline values: CDR1 MNHEY, CDR2 SVGAGI. This CDR3 comprises 13 residues. Trimming stripped 0 bases from V and 8 bases from J, with 8 bases between.

The genes are TRBV11-3 and TRBJ2-3, with 8 bases fitting TRBD1. This CDR3 region has 14 residues. J lost 7 bases, V lost 5 bases, and 8 bases had no gene match. The germline gives CDR1 SGHNT, CDR2 YENEEA. The CDR3 DNA is TGTGCCAGCAGCCTTCGGACAGGGAAGAATACGCAGTATTTT. Translating gives CASSLRTGKNTQYF.

In this sample, this clone turned up a few times. The V gene is TRBV7-9, the J gene TRBJ2-7; 8 nucleotides match TRBD2. The CDR3 has 12 amino acids. The germline V gene has CDR1 SEHNR and CDR2 FQNEAQ (reference sequence). The V and J ends lost 11 bases and 2 bases, in that order; junction bases with no gene match: 5. The CDR3 DNA sequence: TGTGCCGTACCGGGACTAGCCTACGAGCAGTACTTC. Its protein is CAVPGLAYEQYF.

The rearrangement joins TRBV16 to TRBJ2-3; D not resolved. Trimming took off 0 bases at V and 0 bases at J, with 4 bases between the two ends. Per the germline V gene, CDR1 is KGHSY and CDR2 is FQNENV. This CDR3 is built from 14 residues. In nucleotides, the CDR3 is TGTGCCAGCAGCCAATCGGGCAGCACAGATACGCAGTATTTT. It codes for CASSQSGSTDTQYF.

This clone was picked up one time. J is TRBJ2-1 and V is TRBV4-2; the D is unclear. There are 16 residues in the CDR3. Looked up from germline, CDR1 is LGHNA and CDR2 is YNFKEQ. V lost 5 bases to trimming and J lost 4 bases, with 18 bases between them. For the CDR3, the DNA is TGTGCCAGCAGCATCGGTGGGCTTAGCCGATACAATGAGCAGTTCTTC. Translation gives CASSIGGLSRYNEQFF.

The J gene is TRBJ1-1, the V gene TRBV6-5; D not certain. Germline-derived CDR1 and CDR2 are MNHEY and SVGAGI. The germline V and J ends were trimmed by 1 base and 0 bases, with 3 bases remaining between them. The CDR3 has 13 residues. CDR3 bases: TGTGCCAGCAGTTACTACATGAACACTGAAGCTTTCTTT. It translates to CASSYYMNTEAFF.

The V call is TRBV5-6, the J call TRBJ2-3; D not certain. Germline V CDR1 and CDR2: SGHDT, YYEEEE. The CDR3 length is 14 residues. V lost 0 bases to trimming and J lost 6 bases, with 11 bases between them. CDR3 in DNA: TGTGCCAGCAGCTTGGGGGCCTTGTTGGATACGCAGTATTTT. It is translated as CASSLGALLDTQYF.

This clone was detected a few times. The identical CDR3 is also encoded by other nucleotide sequences in the sample. The chain is built from TRBV20-1 and TRBJ1-1; D not certain. The V end lost 5 bases, the J end lost 3 bases, and 7 bases lay between the germline ends. Germline CDR1 reads DFQATT; CDR2 reads SNEGSKA (reference sequence). The CDR3 totals 11 residues. The CDR3 DNA is TGCAGTGCTCCCTGGGACACTGAAGCTTTCTTT. This codes for CSAPWDTEAFF.

This rearrangement joins TRBV11-2 to TRBJ1-4, with 9 positions matching TRBD1. With V trimmed by 2 bases and J by 5 bases, 3 bases remained unmatched. Germline loops: CDR1 SGHAT, CDR2 FQNNGV. This CDR3 is 15 amino acids long. CDR3: CASSLIGTGNEKLFF. CDR3 bases: TGTGCCAGCAGCTTAATTGGGACAGGGAATGAAAAACTGTTTTTT.